This T cell receptor beta chain was sequenced for a study of identical twins' blood T cells. In the study overall: Twelve libraries, six alpha and six beta, gave roughly 51 million reads.

As handled by the study authors: Each donor had about 95,000 to nearly 550,000 clonotypes. One entry per CDR3 protein, called by TCRdb with MiXCR from the 5' RACE reads. The V and J calls here are based on TCRdb, not the publication. The table lists hundreds of thousands of distinct CDR3 sequences, about 28% of them singletons. All three twin pairs grew up together with likely shared infections and vaccines. Sample: PBMCs. The TCR was taken from a woman aged 18 to 55 in good health.

The CDR3 loop is CASSRWGAYEQYF. CDR3 in DNA: TGTGCCAGCAGCCGTTGGGGGGCCTACGAGCAGTACTTC. The genes are TRBV14 and TRBJ2-7, with D maybe TRBD2 (6 bases). V gave up 4 bases and J gave up 2 bases, with 9 bases separating them. This CDR3 has 13 residues. Germline CDR1 is SGHDN and CDR2 is FVKESK.